This T cell receptor (beta chain) is drawn from a study of blood T cell repertoires in COVID-19 (dated by TCRdb to about 2020). Describing the broader study: The collaborator samples originated in the United States, Italy and Spain and spanned the acute and convalescent phases of COVID-19. The samples were drawn from two sources: the first 160 participants of the ongoing ImmuneRACE study, and 950 to 1,500 subjects contributed by 6 global collaborators. A de-identified subject ID, COVID-19 status, age in years and sex were almost always included in the sample metadata. A freely available public database, intended as a resource for researchers studying the immune response to SARS-CoV-2, is where the repertoires were released. The material from the prospective study consisted of cDNA or gDNA derived from T cells, B-cell-depleted T cells, or PBMCs. Where available, HLA class I and class II types were taken from metadata supplied by the sample provider and were not determined by assay-based typing. The dataset comprised deeply sampled blood TCRbeta repertoires from subjects exposed to, actively infected with, or recovered from COVID-19.

CDR1 and CDR2 are drawn from the germline V gene (reference sequence): MNHNY, SVGAGI. The CDR3 starts with the cysteine, ends with the phenylalanine, and has 12 residues. Only CDR3 DNA is held: 36 bases, read in frame from base 1. Trimmed from V: 4 bases; trimmed from J: 10 bases; junction bases lacking a gene match: 4. TCRbeta CDR3 regions were amplified from genomic DNA by means of the immunoSEQ Assay, a bias-controlled multiplex PCR. Per the original workflow: Nucleated cell counts per sample were estimated from amplification of reference gene primers within the assay. Sequence reads were collapsed and filtered to measure the absolute abundance of every unique TCRbeta CDR3 rearrangement. For each sample, productive Simpson clonality was calculated by taking the square root of Simpson's diversity index across productive rearrangements. Not all clones reach the TCRdb copy of this immuneACCESS table, which keeps in-frame sequences only. Checked studies attribute under half of the gap to unresolved V genes and leave the rest unexplained. V and J calls and clone size are given by that table; D and trimming were obtained from the DNA. The sample table records about 210,000 clones; around four fifths of these occur just once. Under 3% of the sample is in the top ten clones.

Broader findings and caveats from the paper: The quantity of clinical and demographic metadata differed by source and by participant and was supplied without curation.

A remark on this clone: Its antigen has not been determined. Base qualities are not at hand, and no much larger clone is one base apart.

Collaborating institutions collected whole blood in K2EDTA tubes following their own protocols. For TCRbeta analysis, collaborator samples were shipped as frozen whole blood, as isolated PBMCs, or as DNA extracted from either sample type. This receptor chain uses TRBV6-6 and TRBJ2-1, with 7 junctional bases fitting TRBD2. This receptor was taken from a woman aged 40 to 50 with active or convalescent COVID-19. Sequencing input: peripheral blood. The CDR3 loop reads CASSWGGREQFF. In nucleotide form, the sequence is TGTGCCAGCAGTTGGGGGGGAAGGGAGCAGTTCTTC.